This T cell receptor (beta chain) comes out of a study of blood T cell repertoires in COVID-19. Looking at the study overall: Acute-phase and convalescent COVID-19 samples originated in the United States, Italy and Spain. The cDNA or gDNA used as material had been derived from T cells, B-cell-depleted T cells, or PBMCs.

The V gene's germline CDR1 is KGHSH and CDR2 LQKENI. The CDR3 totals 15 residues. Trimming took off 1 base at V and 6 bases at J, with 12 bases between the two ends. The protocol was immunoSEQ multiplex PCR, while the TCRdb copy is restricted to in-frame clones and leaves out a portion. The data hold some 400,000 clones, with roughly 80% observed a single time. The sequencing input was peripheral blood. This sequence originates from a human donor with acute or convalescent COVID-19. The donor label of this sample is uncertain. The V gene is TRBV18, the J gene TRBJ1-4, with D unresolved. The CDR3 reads CASSPRWGGDEKLFF. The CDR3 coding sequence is TGTGCCAGCTCACCACGCTGGGGAGGAGATGAAAAACTGTTTTTT.